Listed below are T cell receptor beta chains from one sample, sequenced in a study of blood T cell repertoires in COVID-19. Sequencing used immunoSEQ multiplex PCR; TCRdb keeps in-frame clones, though not all of them. The sample shows hundreds of thousands of clones, 89% of them seen only once. Sequencing was performed on peripheral blood. These receptors all come from a woman aged 30 to 39 with COVID-19, enrolled during active disease. The CDR3 runs from the conserved cysteine through the conserved F or W. D genes are given only for firm matches. Clone size, where shown, is once, few, many, or a class for clones that have expanded.

D,size,V,J,CDR3,DNA
NA,NA,TRBV5-4,TRBJ2-2,CASSLGDTGELFF,TGTGCCAGCAGCTTAGGGGATACCGGGGAGCTGTTTTTT
NA,NA,TRBV7-9,TRBJ2-7,CASTYRAGEQYF,TGTGCCAGCACCTACAGGGCAGGTGAGCAGTACTTC
NA,once,TRBV19,TRBJ1-3,CASTSQTISGNTIYF,TGTGCCAGTACGTCACAGACTATCTCTGGAAACACCATATATTTT
TRBD2,NA,TRBV28,TRBJ2-4,CASSLAGIAGGPWAKNIQYF,TGTGCCAGCAGTTTAGCCGGGATAGCGGGGGGTCCTTGGGCCAAAAACATTCAGTACTTC
NA,NA,TRBV6-2/TRBV6-3,TRBJ2-3,CASSYDPLAGLTDTQYF,TGTGCCAGCAGTTACGATCCCCTGGCAGGGCTCACAGATACGCAGTATTTT
TRBD2,NA,TRBV7-6,TRBJ2-3,CASSFQRLADRISTDTQYF,TGTGCCAGCAGCTTCCAGAGACTAGCGGATCGAATAAGCACAGATACGCAGTATTTT
TRBD1,NA,TRBV10-3,TRBJ1-1,CAISESRQGVNTEAFF,TGTGCCATCAGTGAGTCTAGGCAGGGGGTGAACACTGAAGCTTTCTTT
TRBD2,NA,TRBV7-9,TRBJ2-2,CASSPKTSGGPRWAGELFF,TGTGCCAGCAGCCCGAAGACTAGCGGGGGACCCAGGTGGGCCGGGGAGCTGTTTTTT
NA,once,TRBV5-4,TRBJ1-2,CASSPRTGNYGYTF,TGTGCCAGCAGCCCACGGACGGGAAACTATGGCTACACCTTC
NA,NA,TRBV19,TRBJ1-4,CASSIGTALAKKLFF,TGTGCCAGTAGTATAGGGACAGCCCTAGCCAAAAAACTGTTTTTT
NA,once,TRBV11-2,TRBJ2-7,CASSLDRAGWNEQYF,TGTGCCAGCAGCTTAGATAGGGCAGGGTGGAACGAGCAGTACTTC
NA,NA,TRBV5-6,TRBJ1-1,CASSSYLRRVGGYAEAFF,TGTGCCAGCAGCTCCTACTTAAGACGGGTAGGGGGATACGCTGAAGCTTTCTTT
NA,few,TRBV5-6,TRBJ2-7,CASSPLSGHFSYEQYF,TGTGCCAGCAGCCCCCTCTCCGGACATTTCTCCTACGAGCAGTACTTC
NA,few,TRBV3-1/TRBV3-2,TRBJ2-5,CASSLRGGETQYF,TGTGCCAGCAGCCTTCGGGGTGGGGAGACCCAGTACTTC
NA,NA,TRBV11-2,TRBJ2-1,CASSPGLEQFF,TGTGCCAGCAGTCCCGGACTAGAGCAGTTCTTC
TRBD1,NA,TRBV7-6,TRBJ1-6,CASSIGQGGNSPLHF,TGTGCCAGCAGCATCGGACAGGGGGGAAATTCACCCCTCCACTTT
TRBD1,NA,TRBV5-1,TRBJ2-2,CASSLESTGVFTGELFF,TGCGCCAGCAGCTTGGAATCCACAGGGGTTTTCACCGGGGAGCTGTTTTTT
NA,NA,TRBV15,TRBJ2-6,CATSRDQIGAAGANVLTF,TGTGCCACCAGCAGAGATCAGATAGGGGCGGCTGGGGCCAACGTCCTGACTTTC
TRBD2,NA,TRBV7-9,TRBJ2-3,CASSRTSGGLASTDTQYF,TGTGCCAGCAGCCGGACTAGCGGGGGCCTCGCAAGCACAGATACGCAGTATTTT
NA,NA,TRBV6-5,TRBJ2-4,CASSTPGTSIQYF,TGTGCCAGCAGTACCCCTGGGACAAGCATTCAGTACTTC
TRBD1,once,TRBV15,TRBJ1-1,CATSRDLSGGTEAFF,TGTGCCACCAGCAGAGATTTATCAGGGGGCACTGAAGCTTTCTTT
TRBD1,NA,TRBV29-1,TRBJ2-5,CSVEMWTGRRTQYF,TGCAGCGTTGAGATGTGGACAGGACGAAGGACCCAGTACTTC
TRBD2,NA,TRBV7-8,TRBJ2-2,CASSPNAWGGDTGELFF,TGTGCCAGCAGCCCGAACGCTTGGGGAGGGGACACCGGGGAGCTGTTTTTT
NA,NA,TRBV6-2/TRBV6-3,TRBJ1-1,CASSAYDTADTEAFF,TGTGCCAGCAGTGCCTACGACACGGCCGACACTGAAGCTTTCTTT
NA,NA,TRBV6-5,TRBJ1-1,CASSYKTSFGREAFF,TGTGCCAGCAGTTACAAGACCAGTTTTGGGAGGGAAGCTTTCTTT
NA,NA,TRBV11-2,TRBJ2-5,CASSLGVGQGLATQYF,TGTGCCAGCAGCTTAGGGGTAGGGCAGGGGTTGGCGACCCAGTACTTC
NA,NA,TRBV27,TRBJ1-4,CASSFSGRGEKLFF,TGTGCCAGCAGTTTTAGTGGGCGTGGTGAAAAACTGTTTTTT
TRBD1,NA,TRBV6-5,TRBJ1-2,CASSRGQGNGYTF,TGTGCCAGCAGCCGGGGACAGGGGAATGGCTACACCTTC
NA,few,TRBV3-1/TRBV3-2,TRBJ2-6,CASSQDISGANVLTF,TGTGCCAGCAGCCAAGATATCTCTGGGGCCAACGTCCTGACTTTC
TRBD2,NA,TRBV7-9,TRBJ2-1,CASSLSAGAPYNEQFF,TGTGCCAGCAGCTTATCGGCGGGAGCCCCCTACAATGAGCAGTTCTTC
NA,NA,TRBV19,TRBJ2-7,CASSIEGGTLSYEQYF,TGTGCCAGTAGTATAGAAGGCGGGACCCTCTCCTACGAGCAGTACTTC
NA,NA,TRBV18,TRBJ2-6,CASSLRTATSGANVLTF,TGTGCCAGCTCATTGAGGACAGCGACCTCTGGGGCCAACGTCCTGACTTTC
NA,NA,TRBV7-2,TRBJ2-7,CASSLDVSLTGSYEQYF,TGTGCCAGCAGCTTAGATGTGTCCCTTACAGGATCCTACGAGCAGTACTTC
TRBD2,NA,TRBV7-8,TRBJ2-1,CASSLVEAGGPYNEQFF,TGTGCCAGCAGCTTAGTGGAGGCGGGGGGGCCCTACAATGAGCAGTTCTTC
NA,NA,TRBV19,TRBJ2-2,CASSIVGDGELFF,TGTGCCAGTAGTATAGTGGGCGACGGGGAGCTGTTTTTT
NA,many,TRBV11-3,TRBJ2-1,CASSYRVGNEQFF,TGTGCCAGCAGCTACAGGGTAGGCAATGAGCAGTTCTTC
NA,NA,TRBV11-2,TRBJ2-1,CASSFNRIRVSEQFF,TGTGCCAGCAGCTTTAACCGAATCAGGGTATCTGAGCAGTTCTTC
TRBD2,NA,TRBV29-1,TRBJ2-1,CSVEDPLLAGEGDEQFF,TGCAGCGTTGAAGATCCACTACTAGCGGGAGAGGGGGATGAGCAGTTCTTC
NA,few,TRBV2,TRBJ1-1,CASSVDGRDTEAFF,TGTGCCAGCAGTGTTGATGGCAGGGACACTGAAGCTTTCTTT
NA,NA,TRBV11-2,TRBJ2-2,CASSPFRGTGELFF,TGTGCCAGCAGCCCCTTCAGAGGAACCGGGGAGCTGTTTTTT
NA,NA,TRBV12-3/TRBV12-4,TRBJ2-1,CASSLGGGEQFF,TGTGCCAGCAGTTTGGGAGGGGGTGAGCAGTTCTTC
NA,NA,TRBV11-3,TRBJ2-1,CASSLEAPRANEQFF,TGTGCCAGCAGTCTTGAGGCCCCCAGGGCCAATGAGCAGTTCTTC
TRBD1,NA,TRBV5-1,TRBJ2-1,CASSFGLAGTAYNEQFF,TGCGCCAGCAGCTTTGGTTTAGCCGGGACAGCCTACAATGAGCAGTTCTTC
TRBD2,NA,TRBV3-1/TRBV3-2,TRBJ2-1,CASSQGAGTSGSRQTDEQFF,TGTGCCAGCAGCCAAGGGGCCGGGACTAGCGGGAGTCGCCAGACTGATGAGCAGTTCTTC
TRBD2,NA,TRBV11-2,TRBJ2-1,CASSRGGLAGEGSYNEQFF,TGTGCCAGCAGCCGGGGGGGACTAGCGGGAGAGGGTTCCTACAATGAGCAGTTCTTC
NA,once,TRBV5-5,TRBJ2-7,CASSLPPGMAYEQYF,TGTGCCAGCAGCTTGCCGCCCGGTATGGCCTACGAGCAGTACTTC
NA,once,TRBV24-1,TRBJ1-2,CATSAGRANYGYTF,TGTGCCACCAGTGCGGGCAGGGCTAACTATGGCTACACCTTC
TRBD2,NA,TRBV9,TRBJ2-1,CASSGIRTSGRYNEQFF,TGTGCCAGCAGCGGAATTAGGACTAGCGGACGCTACAATGAGCAGTTCTTC
NA,NA,TRBV4-1,TRBJ1-4,CASSPWGEEEKLFF,TGCGCCAGCAGCCCTTGGGGGGAGGAGGAAAAACTGTTTTTT
NA,NA,TRBV4-3,TRBJ2-3,CASSPVGGSGDTQYF,TGCGCCAGCAGCCCCGTGGGGGGATCGGGGGATACGCAGTATTTT
TRBD1,NA,TRBV4-1,TRBJ2-7,CASSPGQGGPYEQYF,TGCGCCAGCAGCCCGGGACAGGGGGGCCCCTACGAGCAGTACTTC
TRBD1,NA,TRBV24-1,TRBJ1-2,CVTSPKGADRVAGYTF,TGTGTCACCAGTCCAAAGGGGGCCGACAGGGTTGCTGGCTACACCTTC
NA,NA,TRBV18,TRBJ2-5,CATSMGEETQYF,TGTGCCACGAGTATGGGCGAAGAGACCCAGTACTTC
NA,NA,TRBV3-1/TRBV3-2,TRBJ2-3,CASSGRGIGTDTQYF,TGTGCCAGCAGTGGCAGGGGCATCGGCACAGATACGCAGTATTTT
TRBD1,NA,TRBV5-1,TRBJ2-5,CASSRGQQETQYF,TGCGCCAGCAGCAGGGGACAGCAAGAGACCCAGTACTTC
NA,NA,TRBV5-8,TRBJ2-5,CASSLEGGKETQYF,TGTGCCAGCAGCTTGGAGGGAGGAAAAGAGACCCAGTACTTC
NA,NA,TRBV29-1,TRBJ1-1,CSVEYRDTEAFF,TGCAGCGTTGAGTACAGGGACACTGAAGCTTTCTTT
TRBD1,NA,TRBV4-1,TRBJ1-5,CASSQDPTGGIQPQHF,TGCGCCAGCAGCCAAGATCCAACAGGGGGTATTCAGCCCCAGCATTTT
NA,once,TRBV29-1,TRBJ2-5,CSVEVGGGETQYF,TGCAGCGTTGAAGTGGGCGGCGGGGAGACCCAGTACTTC